This T cell receptor beta chain was sequenced in a study of blood T cell repertoires in COVID-19. Study at large: Acute and convalescent COVID-19 specimens originated in the United States, Italy and Spain. PBMCs, B-cell-depleted T cells, or T cells were the source of the cDNA or gDNA that made up the material.

Participants came from roughly 25 US areas, aged about 18 to 100 years. In the source study's methods: From reference gene primer amplification, estimates of nucleated cell counts were derived. Method: immunoSEQ multiplex PCR; TCRdb's copy keeps in-frame clones and lacks some. That table is the source of V, J and clone size, and D and trimming were worked out from the DNA. Found here are about 200,000 clones, around 86% of them singletons; the top ten hold 3.5% to 4%. V was cut by 0 bases and J by 7 bases, with 13 bases left in between. CDR1 ENHRY and CDR2 SYGVKD come from the germline V gene. The CDR3 totals 14 residues.

The chain employs TRBV10-3 and TRBJ2-7, with D tentatively TRBD1 (5 bases). Sequencing was carried out using PBMCs or T cells enriched from blood (not recorded which). The source is a woman between 40 and 55 years old with acute COVID-19. The DNA of the CDR3 is TGTGCCATCAGTGAGTCGATGGGGCTGGGAGAGCAGTACTTC. Encoded protein: CAISESMGLGEQYF.